This T cell receptor (beta chain) originates from a study of blood T cell repertoires in COVID-19. The CDR3 sequence is 14 residues long. Germline trimming cut 3 bases from V and 3 bases from J; bases unmatched to any gene: 4. Germline-derived CDR1 and CDR2 are SEHNR and FQNEAQ (reference sequence). Clones were read by immunoSEQ multiplex PCR, and TCRdb kept only the in-frame ones, dropping some. Of 400,000 to 500,000 clones listed, about 88% are singletons. The clonotype originates from a woman aged 18-29 years who had been exposed to COVID-19. The chain recombines TRBV7-9 with TRBJ2-5; 7 bases align to TRBD1. Source material: PBMCs or T cells enriched from blood (not recorded which). The CDR3 here is CASSLAGTEETQYF. CDR3 nucleotide sequence: TGTGCCAGCAGCTTGGCCGGGACAGAAGAGACCCAGTACTTC.